Listed here are 5 T cell receptor beta chains from one sample, sequenced in a study of blood T cell repertoires in COVID-19. Sequencing was performed with immunoSEQ multiplex PCR; in TCRdb, only in-frame clones are kept and a portion is missing. The data contain about 270,000 clones, around 86% of them seen just once; the ten biggest clones take up 10% to 15%. Sequencing was carried out using peripheral blood. The source is a human donor in a cohort sampled during active COVID-19.

The chain is built from TRBV6-5 and TRBJ1-5; 8 bases match TRBD1. V lost 5 bases, J lost 1 base, and 4 bases stayed unmatched. Germline V gene lookup returns CDR1 MNHEY and CDR2 SVGAGI. The CDR3 is 15 residues long. DNA for the CDR3: TGTGCCAGCAGTAAGGACAGGGTGAGCAATCAGCCCCAGCATTTT. This codes for CASSKDRVSNQPQHF.

The chain couples TRBV18 to TRBJ1-2; TRBD1 agrees at 7 bases. Per germline, CDR1 KGHSH and CDR2 LQKENI. The ends lost 1 base at V and 7 bases at J; junction bases unmatched: 3. The CDR3 has 13 amino acids. The CDR3 DNA reads as TGTGCCAGCTCACCACAGGGGGCACTTGGCTACACCTTC. Encoded protein: CASSPQGALGYTF.

A single count supports this clone. The chain recombines TRBV24-1 with TRBJ2-1; D uncertain. V gave up 7 bases and J gave up 4 bases, with 4 bases separating them. The germline CDR1 and CDR2 sequences are KGHDR and SFDVKD. CDR3 length: 11 residues. Written as DNA, the CDR3 is TGTGCCACCAGCGCGTACAATGAGCAGTTCTTC. This translates into CATSAYNEQFF.

The J gene is TRBJ1-1, the V gene TRBV28; a possible D gene is TRBD1 (6 bases). Germline lookup yields CDR1 MDHEN and CDR2 SYDVKM. This CDR3 spans 15 amino acids. CDR3 loop: CVSRGLSFMNTEAFF. In nucleotides, the CDR3 is TGTGTTTCCAGGGGCCTCTCGTTCATGAACACTGAAGCTTTCTTT.

The chain couples TRBV6-5 to TRBJ2-1; tentatively, D is TRBD2 (5 bases). V gave up 5 bases and J gave up 7 bases, with 9 bases separating them. From germline, CDR1 is MNHEY and CDR2 SVGAGI. The CDR3 runs to 12 residues. Here the CDR3 reads CASSPRLNEQFF. CDR3 DNA: TGTGCCAGCAGTCCCCGACTAAATGAGCAGTTCTTC.